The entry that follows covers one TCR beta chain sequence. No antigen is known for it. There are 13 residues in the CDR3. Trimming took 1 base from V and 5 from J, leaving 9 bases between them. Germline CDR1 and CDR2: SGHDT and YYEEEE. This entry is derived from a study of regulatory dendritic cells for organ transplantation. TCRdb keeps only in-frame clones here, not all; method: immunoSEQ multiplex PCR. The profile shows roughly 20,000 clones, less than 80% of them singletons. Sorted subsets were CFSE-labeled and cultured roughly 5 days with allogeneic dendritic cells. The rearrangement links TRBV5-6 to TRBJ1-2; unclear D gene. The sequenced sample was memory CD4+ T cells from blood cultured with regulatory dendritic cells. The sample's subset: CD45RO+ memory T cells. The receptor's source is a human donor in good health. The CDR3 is CASSLRAVYGYTF. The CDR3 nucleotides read TGTGCCAGCAGCTTGCGGGCGGTGTATGGCTACACCTTC.